These T cell receptor beta chains were read from a single sample in a study of T cell responses to AZD1222 COVID-19 vaccine. Measured with immunoSEQ multiplex PCR; TCRdb has only the in-frame clones, and not every one. The top ten clones hold around 20% of a sample with about 79,000 clones, 65% to 85% of them seen once. The sequencing used peripheral blood, collected on day 0 of AZD1222 vaccination. Every receptor here comes from an adult in good health. The CDR3 runs from the conserved cysteine through the conserved F or W. Each record gives: V gene, J gene, clone size, CDR3 length, D gene, CDR3 protein, CDR3 DNA. The D gene is left open where the match is weak. Some rows have no size entry. The others give once, few or many, or a class for an expanded clone.

V gene: TRBV5-1; J gene: TRBJ2-3; clone size: -; CDR3 length: 12; D gene: -; CDR3 protein: CASSLAGDTQYF; CDR3 DNA: TGCGCCAGCAGCTTGGCCGGGGATACGCAGTATTTT
V gene: TRBV2; J gene: TRBJ2-7; clone size: -; CDR3 length: 13; D gene: TRBD1; CDR3 protein: CASRDRGLYEQYF; CDR3 DNA: TGTGCCAGCAGGGACAGGGGGCTCTACGAGCAGTACTTC
V gene: TRBV19; J gene: TRBJ2-1; clone size: -; CDR3 length: 16; D gene: -; CDR3 protein: CASSTGPSGTYNEQFF; CDR3 DNA: TGTGCCAGTAGTACTGGACCCTCGGGAACCTACAATGAGCAGTTCTTC
V gene: TRBV28; J gene: TRBJ2-7; clone size: -; CDR3 length: 14; D gene: -; CDR3 protein: CASSTPTSFYEQYF; CDR3 DNA: TGTGCCAGCAGTACGCCGACTAGTTTCTACGAGCAGTACTTC
V gene: TRBV3-1/TRBV3-2; J gene: TRBJ2-7; clone size: few; CDR3 length: 14; D gene: -; CDR3 protein: CASSLPGTTYEQYF; CDR3 DNA: TGTGCCAGCAGCCTACCCGGGACAACTTACGAGCAGTACTTC
V gene: TRBV7-2; J gene: TRBJ2-7; clone size: few; CDR3 length: 16; D gene: TRBD2; CDR3 protein: CASSLVAAGVSNEQYF; CDR3 DNA: TGTGCCAGCAGCTTAGTGGCGGCGGGAGTGAGCAACGAGCAGTACTTC
V gene: TRBV7-6; J gene: TRBJ2-6; clone size: -; CDR3 length: 17; D gene: TRBD1; CDR3 protein: CASSPGQGASGANVLTF; CDR3 DNA: TGTGCCAGCAGCCCGGGACAGGGGGCCTCTGGGGCCAACGTCCTGACTTTC
V gene: TRBV6-5; J gene: TRBJ1-3; clone size: -; CDR3 length: 14; D gene: -; CDR3 protein: CASTLYSSGNTIYF; CDR3 DNA: TGTGCCAGCACCCTTTATAGCTCTGGAAACACCATATATTTT
V gene: TRBV5-1; J gene: TRBJ1-6; clone size: few; CDR3 length: 15; D gene: TRBD1; CDR3 protein: CASSSGQRNNSPLHF; CDR3 DNA: TGCGCCAGCAGCTCGGGACAGAGGAATAATTCACCCCTCCACTTT
V gene: TRBV28; J gene: TRBJ2-4; clone size: once; CDR3 length: 18; D gene: TRBD1; CDR3 protein: CASDSLRGHKIAKNIQYF; CDR3 DNA: TGTGCCAGCGACTCCCTGAGGGGGCACAAAATAGCCAAAAACATTCAGTACTTC
V gene: TRBV4-2; J gene: TRBJ1-4; clone size: -; CDR3 length: 13; D gene: -; CDR3 protein: CASSLSIREKLFF; CDR3 DNA: TGTGCCAGCAGCCTCAGCATTAGGGAAAAACTGTTTTTT
V gene: TRBV11-2; J gene: TRBJ2-3; clone size: -; CDR3 length: 15; D gene: -; CDR3 protein: CASSPSAGQGDTQYF; CDR3 DNA: TGTGCCAGCAGCCCATCAGCGGGGCAGGGGGATACGCAGTATTTT
V gene: TRBV29-1; J gene: TRBJ1-1; clone size: -; CDR3 length: 13; D gene: TRBD1; CDR3 protein: CSVLRTGNTEAFF; CDR3 DNA: TGCAGCGTTCTCCGGACAGGGAACACTGAAGCTTTCTTT
V gene: TRBV10-2; J gene: TRBJ1-3; clone size: few; CDR3 length: 14; D gene: TRBD1; CDR3 protein: CASSPGTGVNTIYF; CDR3 DNA: TGCGCCAGCAGTCCCGGGACAGGGGTCAACACCATATATTTT
V gene: TRBV21-1; J gene: TRBJ2-4; clone size: -; CDR3 length: 17; D gene: -; CDR3 protein: CASSPTRQGIAKNIQYF; CDR3 DNA: TGTGCCAGCAGCCCAACCCGACAGGGTATAGCCAAAAACATTCAGTACTTC
V gene: TRBV18; J gene: TRBJ2-3; clone size: -; CDR3 length: 14; D gene: -; CDR3 protein: CASSPRDNTDTQYF; CDR3 DNA: TGTGCCAGCTCACCCCGGGACAACACAGATACGCAGTATTTT
V gene: TRBV11-2; J gene: TRBJ1-3; clone size: -; CDR3 length: 15; D gene: -; CDR3 protein: CASSFNGLSGNTIYF; CDR3 DNA: TGTGCCAGCAGCTTTAACGGCCTCTCTGGAAACACCATATATTTT
V gene: TRBV11-2; J gene: TRBJ2-5; clone size: -; CDR3 length: 16; D gene: -; CDR3 protein: CASSQRRAGFVETQYF; CDR3 DNA: TGTGCCAGCAGCCAAAGACGGGCAGGGTTTGTGGAGACCCAGTACTTC
V gene: TRBV2; J gene: TRBJ2-7; clone size: -; CDR3 length: 15; D gene: TRBD1; CDR3 protein: CASSERDRGAYEQYF; CDR3 DNA: TGTGCCAGCAGTGAACGAGACAGGGGGGCCTACGAGCAGTACTTC
V gene: TRBV6-5; J gene: TRBJ1-5; clone size: -; CDR3 length: 13; D gene: -; CDR3 protein: CASSDVSNQPQHF; CDR3 DNA: TGTGCCAGCAGCGACGTTAGCAATCAGCCCCAGCATTTT
V gene: TRBV10-1; J gene: TRBJ2-3; clone size: -; CDR3 length: 17; D gene: -; CDR3 protein: CATPYPSVLRGTDTQYF; CDR3 DNA: TGCGCCACCCCCTACCCCAGCGTCCTAAGGGGCACAGATACGCAGTATTTT
V gene: TRBV6-1; J gene: TRBJ1-4; clone size: -; CDR3 length: 16; D gene: -; CDR3 protein: CASSEAGGGSGEKLFF; CDR3 DNA: TGTGCCAGCAGTGAAGCTGGAGGGGGTAGTGGTGAAAAACTGTTTTTT
V gene: TRBV6-5; J gene: TRBJ1-2; clone size: -; CDR3 length: 16; D gene: TRBD1; CDR3 protein: CASSYLAGQGSYGYTF; CDR3 DNA: TGTGCCAGCAGTTACTTGGCCGGACAGGGGAGCTATGGCTACACCTTC
V gene: TRBV7-8; J gene: TRBJ2-7; clone size: -; CDR3 length: 15; D gene: TRBD1; CDR3 protein: CASSPYRGPSYEQYF; CDR3 DNA: TGTGCCAGCAGCCCCTACAGGGGGCCGTCCTACGAGCAGTACTTC
V gene: TRBV2; J gene: TRBJ1-1; clone size: -; CDR3 length: 14; D gene: -; CDR3 protein: CASSDLEINTEAFF; CDR3 DNA: TGTGCCAGCAGTGATCTAGAGATTAACACTGAAGCTTTCTTT
V gene: TRBV5-6; J gene: TRBJ1-4; clone size: -; CDR3 length: 14; D gene: -; CDR3 protein: CASTSGTLNEKLFF; CDR3 DNA: TGTGCCAGCACGTCGGGGACACTCAATGAAAAACTGTTTTTT
V gene: TRBV19; J gene: TRBJ2-3; clone size: once; CDR3 length: 14; D gene: -; CDR3 protein: CASSLTGSTDTQYF; CDR3 DNA: TGTGCCAGTAGCCTGACTGGTAGCACAGATACGCAGTATTTT
V gene: TRBV5-4; J gene: TRBJ2-1; clone size: -; CDR3 length: 16; D gene: TRBD2; CDR3 protein: CASSPYRAGVWNEQFF; CDR3 DNA: TGTGCCAGCAGCCCGTACCGGGCGGGAGTTTGGAATGAGCAGTTCTTC
V gene: TRBV5-4; J gene: TRBJ2-1; clone size: -; CDR3 length: 17; D gene: -; CDR3 protein: CASSTGGGFSSYNEQFF; CDR3 DNA: TGTGCCAGCAGCACCGGAGGGGGATTTAGCTCCTACAATGAGCAGTTCTTC
V gene: TRBV19; J gene: TRBJ2-7; clone size: few; CDR3 length: 13; D gene: -; CDR3 protein: CASSKALLYEQYF; CDR3 DNA: TGTGCCAGTAGTAAGGCCCTCCTCTACGAGCAGTACTTC
V gene: TRBV28; J gene: TRBJ1-2; clone size: few; CDR3 length: 17; D gene: -; CDR3 protein: CASSSPWLPRQAYGYTF; CDR3 DNA: TGTGCCAGCAGTTCCCCTTGGTTACCCCGCCAAGCCTATGGCTACACCTTC
V gene: TRBV15; J gene: TRBJ2-1; clone size: few; CDR3 length: 15; D gene: -; CDR3 protein: CATSGVSSSDDEQFF; CDR3 DNA: TGTGCCACCAGCGGGGTTTCATCCTCGGACGATGAGCAGTTCTTC
V gene: TRBV10-3; J gene: TRBJ1-2; clone size: -; CDR3 length: 13; D gene: -; CDR3 protein: CAISEGTVYGYTF; CDR3 DNA: TGTGCCATCAGTGAGGGGACGGTTTATGGCTACACCTTC
V gene: TRBV6-1; J gene: TRBJ2-2; clone size: -; CDR3 length: 16; D gene: TRBD1; CDR3 protein: CASSGLSGTVPGELFF; CDR3 DNA: TGTGCCAGCAGTGGCCTATCCGGGACAGTCCCCGGGGAGCTGTTTTTT
V gene: TRBV7-8; J gene: TRBJ2-1; clone size: -; CDR3 length: 15; D gene: TRBD2; CDR3 protein: CASSLGASGNNEQFF; CDR3 DNA: TGTGCCAGCAGCTTAGGGGCTAGCGGGAACAATGAGCAGTTCTTC
V gene: TRBV10-3; J gene: TRBJ2-2; clone size: -; CDR3 length: 15; D gene: TRBD2; CDR3 protein: CAISEFVAGTGELFF; CDR3 DNA: TGTGCCATCAGTGAGTTTGTAGCGGGCACCGGGGAGCTGTTTTTT
V gene: TRBV5-6; J gene: TRBJ1-2; clone size: -; CDR3 length: 14; D gene: TRBD1; CDR3 protein: CASSLVGQVGGYTF; CDR3 DNA: TGTGCCAGCAGCTTGGTGGGACAGGTGGGAGGCTACACCTTC
V gene: TRBV24-1; J gene: TRBJ2-5; clone size: -; CDR3 length: 16; D gene: TRBD2; CDR3 protein: CATSDTGLAGARTQYF; CDR3 DNA: TGTGCCACCAGTGATACGGGACTAGCGGGGGCGAGGACCCAGTACTTC
V gene: TRBV19; J gene: TRBJ2-2; clone size: -; CDR3 length: 16; D gene: TRBD2; CDR3 protein: CASRSRTSGMVGELFF; CDR3 DNA: TGTGCCAGTAGGTCCCGGACTAGCGGGATGGTCGGGGAGCTGTTTTTT
V gene: TRBV6-5; J gene: TRBJ2-1; clone size: -; CDR3 length: 16; D gene: TRBD1; CDR3 protein: CASSYRGQGSFNEQFF; CDR3 DNA: TGTGCCAGCAGTTACAGGGGGCAGGGGTCATTCAATGAGCAGTTCTTC
V gene: TRBV10-2; J gene: TRBJ2-7; clone size: -; CDR3 length: 13; D gene: -; CDR3 protein: CASRNTQGGEQYF; CDR3 DNA: TGCGCCAGCAGGAATACACAGGGCGGCGAGCAGTACTTC
V gene: TRBV3-1/TRBV3-2; J gene: TRBJ2-3; clone size: -; CDR3 length: 16; D gene: TRBD2; CDR3 protein: CASSSLAGGGPDTQYF; CDR3 DNA: TGTGCCAGCAGCTCGCTAGCGGGGGGGGGCCCAGATACGCAGTATTTT
V gene: TRBV6-5; J gene: TRBJ2-7; clone size: -; CDR3 length: 15; D gene: TRBD2; CDR3 protein: CASSPTSGRYSEQYF; CDR3 DNA: TGTGCCAGCAGTCCCACTAGCGGGAGGTATTCCGAGCAGTACTTC
V gene: TRBV5-6; J gene: TRBJ2-1; clone size: -; CDR3 length: 13; D gene: TRBD1; CDR3 protein: CASSRQGLNEQFF; CDR3 DNA: TGTGCCAGCAGTCGACAGGGATTGAATGAGCAGTTCTTC
V gene: TRBV5-4; J gene: TRBJ2-1; clone size: -; CDR3 length: 13; D gene: -; CDR3 protein: CASSPAAAREQFF; CDR3 DNA: TGTGCCAGCAGCCCGGCGGCTGCGCGAGAGCAGTTCTTC
V gene: TRBV7-9; J gene: TRBJ1-2; clone size: -; CDR3 length: 13; D gene: TRBD1; CDR3 protein: CASSPRQGDGYTF; CDR3 DNA: TGTGCCAGCAGCCCCAGACAGGGAGATGGCTACACCTTC
V gene: TRBV18; J gene: TRBJ2-7; clone size: -; CDR3 length: 15; D gene: -; CDR3 protein: CASSPPGVSSYEQYF; CDR3 DNA: TGTGCCAGCTCACCCCCGGGCGTTAGCTCCTACGAGCAGTACTTC